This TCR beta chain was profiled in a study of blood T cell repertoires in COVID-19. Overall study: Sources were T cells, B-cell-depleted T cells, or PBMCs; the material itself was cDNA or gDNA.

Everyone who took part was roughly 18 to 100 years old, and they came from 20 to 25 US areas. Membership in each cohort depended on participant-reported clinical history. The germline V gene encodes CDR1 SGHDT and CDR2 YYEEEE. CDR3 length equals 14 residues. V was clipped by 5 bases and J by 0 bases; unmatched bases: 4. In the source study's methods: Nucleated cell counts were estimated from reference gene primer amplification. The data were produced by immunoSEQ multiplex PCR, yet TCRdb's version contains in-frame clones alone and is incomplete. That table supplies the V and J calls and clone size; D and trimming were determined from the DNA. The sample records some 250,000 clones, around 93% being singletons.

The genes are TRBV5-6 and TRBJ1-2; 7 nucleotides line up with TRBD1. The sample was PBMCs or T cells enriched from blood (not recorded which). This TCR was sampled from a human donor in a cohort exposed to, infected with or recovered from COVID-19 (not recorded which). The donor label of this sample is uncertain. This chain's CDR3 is CASRGTVTNYGYTF. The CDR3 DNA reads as TGTGCCAGCAGGGGGACAGTGACTAACTATGGCTACACCTTC.